The TCR beta chain under discussion was sequenced for a study of T cells after yellow fever vaccination. Template-switching 5'RACE yielded the TCR cDNA; a universal primer site and UMIs were added in the process. TCRdb reanalysed the 5' RACE reads using MiXCR and keeps one entry per CDR3 protein. The repertoire holds 500,000 to 650,000 distinct CDR3 sequences, with around 16% as singletons. Germline CDR1 SQVTM, CDR2 ANQGSEA. There are 12 residues in the CDR3. V was trimmed by 7 bases and J by 4 bases, leaving 13 bases between them. General observations from the study: A weaker but faster secondary response was observed, peaking on day 5 versus 15. Within FACS-sorted repertoires, abundant clonotypes contaminating from the bulk population could be present. Of the clonotypes, a small share occurred in both CD4 and CD8 compartments.

This clonotype has at least ten counts. Its antigen remains unidentified. The sequence derives from a man younger than 30 who received the YFV17D yellow fever vaccine. The specimen comprised PBMCs, sampled about 5 days after the first yellow fever vaccination. The V gene is TRBV29-1, the J gene TRBJ1-2; D gene ambiguous. CDR3 residues: CSAHQRAYGYTF. DNA of the CDR3: TGCAGCGCCCACCAGAGAGCCTATGGCTACACCTTC.